This passage covers 6 T cell receptor beta chains from one sample sequenced in a study of vaccination effects on CD4 cells after COVID-19. Under the ViraFEST assay, PBMC were stimulated with viral peptide pools so that antigen-specific CD4+ T cells expanded. Sequencing was performed afterwards. On roughly day 10 of culture, CD4+ T cells were separated out. BNT162b2 vaccine or mRNA-1273 vaccine was given to participants in two doses. These receptors have no identified antigens. Profiled with immunoSEQ multiplex PCR; TCRdb holds only in-frame clones, not every one. The repertoire consists of tens of thousands of clones, with 60% to 75% occurring once and the leading ten covering roughly 1.2%. Material: CD4+ T cells from PBMCs cultured with HCoV-229E spike peptides, obtained after COVID-19 vaccination. These receptors all stem from a human donor who received a COVID-19 vaccine.

This chain links TRBV3-1 (or the pseudogene TRBV3-2) with TRBJ1-1; 8 bases are shared with TRBD1. With 1 base clipped from V and 6 bases from J, the junction kept 16 bases outside the gene matches. The CDR3 runs 18 residues. Germline V lookup: CDR1 LGHDT, CDR2 YNNKEL (reference sequence). CDR3 sequence reads: CASSQVGVRQGAFSEAFF. CDR3 nucleotide sequence: TGTGCCAGCAGCCAAGTTGGTGTGAGGCAGGGGGCATTCTCTGAAGCTTTCTTT.

The chain carries TRBV29-1 and TRBJ1-4; TRBD1 agrees at 7 bases. CDR3 length equals 13 residues. V lost 4 bases to trimming and J lost 8 bases; unmatched junction nucleotides: 7. CDR1 and CDR2 (germline): SQVTM, ANQGSEA. The CDR3 region has the DNA TGCAGCGTTGCAGGGGGAGCAGGAGAAAAACTGTTTTTT. Amino acid sequence: CSVAGGAGEKLFF.

This clone was seen a few times. The chain recombines TRBV12-3 or TRBV12-4 with TRBJ1-3; D not resolved. There are 13 residues in the CDR3. Trimming pared 0 bases from V and 4 bases from J, leaving 4 bases between. The CDR3 DNA reads as TGTGCCAGCAGTTTAGCGTCCGGAAACACCATATATTTT. It codes for CASSLASGNTIYF.

V usage is TRBV6-1 and J usage is TRBJ2-5; D unclear. Trimming left V 0 bases short and J 4 bases short, with 15 bases between. The CDR3 length is 16 residues. Germline V CDR1 and CDR2: MNHNS, SASEGT. DNA for the CDR3: TGTGCCAGCAGTGAAGCGGTCAGGCGAGCCAGAGAGACCCAGTACTTC. Encoded protein: CASSEAVRRARETQYF.

The chain combines TRBV9 with TRBJ1-6; a weak D match, TRBD1 (5 bases). CDR1 is SGDLS and CDR2 is YYNGEE in the germline V gene. V lost 2 bases and J 6 bases, leaving 9 bases between the germline ends. This CDR3 comprises 14 residues. Here the CDR3 reads CASSVAGPNSPLHF. CDR3 DNA: TGTGCCAGCAGCGTGGCAGGGCCTAATTCACCCCTCCACTTT.

The chain carries TRBV7-9 and TRBJ1-3; D gene uncertain. Germline-derived CDR1 and CDR2 are SEHNR and FQNEAQ (reference sequence). Trimming pared 3 bases from V and 1 base from J, leaving 7 bases between. The CDR3 is 14 residues long. The CDR3: CASSLKVSGNTIYF. DNA for the CDR3: TGTGCCAGCAGCTTGAAGGTATCTGGAAACACCATATATTTT.